This record concerns one T cell receptor (beta chain) sequence. Its target is not known. Sequencing was performed with immunoSEQ multiplex PCR; in TCRdb, only in-frame clones are kept and a portion is missing. The sample contains 95,000 to 130,000 clones, about 94% of which appear only once. The ends were cut back, 0 bases at V and 0 bases at J, with 3 bases in the middle. In germline, CDR1 is ENHRY, CDR2 SYGVKD. The CDR3 runs to 15 residues. These data come from a study of siplizumab effects on memory and regulatory T cells. Findings of the study overall: No more than a minor fraction of alloreactive clones could be traced back to unstimulated subsets. Naive T cells apparently outstripped memory cells in diversity and seemed major alloresponse contributors.

The gene calls are TRBV10-3 and TRBJ2-6, with no clear D. The receptor was isolated from a human donor in good health. The material sequenced was non-Treg CD4+ T cells sorted from blood. CDR3 nucleotides: TGTGCCATCAGTGAGTCAGGCTCTGGGGCCAACGTCCTGACTTTC. It encodes CAISESGSGANVLTF.